This is a list of T cell receptor beta chains from one sample in a study of blood T cell repertoires in COVID-19. The protocol was immunoSEQ multiplex PCR, while the TCRdb copy is restricted to in-frame clones and leaves out a portion. This table has 140,000 or so clones, approximately 84% appearing once. What was sequenced was peripheral blood. These receptors all stem from a human donor in a cohort sampled during active COVID-19. The CDR3 runs from the conserved cysteine through the conserved F or W. A D gene is named only where the DNA matches it firmly. Only part of the rows carry a size: once, few, many, or a class if the clone is expanded.

J: TRBJ2-5; size: .; V: TRBV5-1; D: .; CDR3: CASSTTGETQYF; DNA: TGCGCCAGCAGCACCACCGGTGAGACCCAGTACTTC
J: TRBJ2-5; size: .; V: TRBV5-6; D: TRBD1; CDR3: CASSPGQGVLGETQYF; DNA: TGTGCCAGCAGCCCCGGACAGGGTGTATTGGGAGAGACCCAGTACTTC
J: TRBJ2-5; size: .; V: TRBV5-1; D: .; CDR3: CASSSELGQETQYF; DNA: TGCGCCAGCAGCTCAGAACTAGGGCAAGAGACCCAGTACTTC
J: TRBJ2-2; size: .; V: TRBV15; D: .; CDR3: CATEPADSNTGELFF; DNA: TGTGCCACCGAACCCGCGGACTCCAACACCGGGGAGCTGTTTTTT
J: TRBJ1-4; size: .; V: TRBV7-2; D: .; CDR3: CASSPELFAELFF; DNA: TGTGCCAGCAGCCCCGAGTTGTTCGCGGAACTGTTTTTT
J: TRBJ2-5; size: once; V: TRBV16; D: .; CDR3: CASSQISETQYF; DNA: TGTGCCAGCAGCCAAATAAGCGAGACCCAGTACTTC
J: TRBJ1-4; size: .; V: TRBV4-1; D: .; CDR3: CASSPYSREVEKLFF; DNA: TGCGCCAGCAGCCCGTATTCCCGGGAAGTGGAAAAACTGTTTTTT
J: TRBJ1-5; size: .; V: TRBV3-1/TRBV3-2; D: .; CDR3: CASSQGSTGLSQHF; DNA: TGTGCCAGCAGCCAAGGGTCTACCGGACTGTCCCAGCATTTT
J: TRBJ2-1; size: .; V: TRBV7-9; D: TRBD2; CDR3: CASSLLAGGPYNEQFF; DNA: TGTGCCAGCAGCTTACTAGCGGGAGGGCCTTACAATGAGCAGTTCTTC
J: TRBJ2-5; size: .; V: TRBV7-9; D: TRBD2; CDR3: CASPPVRTSGQGTQYF; DNA: TGTGCCAGCCCCCCAGTCAGGACTAGCGGGCAGGGGACCCAGTACTTC
J: TRBJ2-5; size: .; V: TRBV5-4; D: .; CDR3: CASSLDQETQYF; DNA: TGTGCCAGCAGCCTAGACCAAGAGACCCAGTACTTC
J: TRBJ2-2; size: .; V: TRBV5-1; D: TRBD2; CDR3: CASSLSLAGGPGELFF; DNA: TGCGCCAGCAGCTTGTCGCTAGCGGGGGGGCCCGGGGAGCTGTTTTTT
J: TRBJ2-5; size: .; V: TRBV18; D: .; CDR3: CASSPRRGPLQQETQYF; DNA: TGTGCCAGCTCACCACGGCGGGGACCGCTACAACAAGAGACCCAGTACTTC
J: TRBJ2-7; size: once; V: TRBV5-1; D: .; CDR3: CASSLATGTYEQYF; DNA: TGCGCCAGCAGCTTGGCGACTGGCACCTACGAGCAGTACTTC
J: TRBJ1-6; size: .; V: TRBV7-8; D: .; CDR3: CASSEDIYNSPLHF; DNA: TGTGCCAGCAGCGAAGACATCTATAATTCACCCCTCCACTTT
J: TRBJ1-2; size: .; V: TRBV6-5; D: TRBD1; CDR3: CASSPGQALGGYTF; DNA: TGTGCCAGCAGTCCGGGACAGGCGTTGGGTGGCTACACCTTC
J: TRBJ1-2; size: .; V: TRBV30; D: .; CDR3: CAWSVRVWEKRGYTF; DNA: TGTGCCTGGAGTGTACGGGTGTGGGAGAAACGTGGCTACACCTTC
J: TRBJ1-2; size: few; V: TRBV27; D: .; CDR3: CASSFPQGVGYTF; DNA: TGTGCCAGCAGTTTCCCTCAGGGTGTAGGCTACACCTTC
J: TRBJ2-5; size: .; V: TRBV6-5; D: TRBD1; CDR3: CASSYRPGGSETQYF; DNA: TGTGCCAGCAGTTACCGGCCAGGGGGCTCTGAGACCCAGTACTTC
J: TRBJ1-2; size: .; V: TRBV3-1/TRBV3-2; D: .; CDR3: CASSQDRNYGYTF; DNA: TGTGCCAGCAGCCAAGACAGAAACTATGGCTACACCTTC
J: TRBJ1-1; size: .; V: TRBV5-1; D: .; CDR3: CASSLKDLEAEAFF; DNA: TGCGCCAGCAGCTTGAAAGACCTGGAGGCTGAAGCTTTCTTT
J: TRBJ2-5; size: .; V: TRBV5-4; D: .; CDR3: CASSSRGGETQYF; DNA: TGTGCCAGCAGCTCGAGGGGAGGAGAGACCCAGTACTTC
J: TRBJ1-3; size: .; V: TRBV30; D: .; CDR3: CAWGTGGSGNTIYF; DNA: TGTGCCTGGGGCACGGGGGGTTCCGGAAACACCATATATTTT
J: TRBJ2-2; size: .; V: TRBV4-1; D: TRBD1; CDR3: CASSLRQGHTGELFF; DNA: TGCGCCAGCAGTCTGAGACAGGGGCACACCGGGGAGCTGTTTTTT
J: TRBJ2-3; size: .; V: TRBV5-1; D: .; CDR3: CASSVTRTSTDTQYF; DNA: TGCGCCAGCAGCGTGACTAGAACTAGCACAGATACGCAGTATTTT
J: TRBJ1-5; size: .; V: TRBV7-6; D: TRBD1; CDR3: CASSRTGAAGQPQHF; DNA: TGTGCCAGCAGCCGGACAGGGGCGGCCGGCCAGCCCCAGCATTTT
J: TRBJ1-1; size: .; V: TRBV9; D: TRBD1; CDR3: CASSTNGHRGRGNTEAFF; DNA: TGTGCCAGCAGCACCAACGGGCACAGGGGGCGGGGGAACACTGAAGCTTTCTTT
J: TRBJ2-3; size: .; V: TRBV10-3; D: TRBD1; CDR3: CAISADRGTDTQYF; DNA: TGTGCCATCAGTGCTGACAGGGGGACAGATACGCAGTATTTT
J: TRBJ2-1; size: .; V: TRBV5-1; D: TRBD2; CDR3: CASSLEGGTRNNEQFF; DNA: TGCGCCAGCAGCTTGGAAGGAGGGACTAGAAACAATGAGCAGTTCTTC
J: TRBJ2-1; size: .; V: TRBV5-8; D: TRBD2; CDR3: CASHRAGGYNEQFF; DNA: TGTGCCAGTCACCGGGCGGGAGGCTACAATGAGCAGTTCTTC
J: TRBJ1-4; size: .; V: TRBV19; D: TRBD1; CDR3: CASSIEGTGFGRGLFF; DNA: TGTGCCAGTAGTATAGAAGGGACAGGGTTTGGACGAGGACTGTTTTTT
J: TRBJ1-2; size: .; V: TRBV5-6; D: .; CDR3: CASSRSGTNYGYTF; DNA: TGTGCCAGCAGCCGATCCGGGACTAACTATGGCTACACCTTC
J: TRBJ2-5; size: .; V: TRBV5-1; D: TRBD2; CDR3: CASSPGTSGGQETQYF; DNA: TGCGCCAGCAGCCCAGGGACTAGCGGGGGCCAAGAGACCCAGTACTTC
J: TRBJ2-3; size: .; V: TRBV27; D: .; CDR3: CASSLSSKGAATDTQYF; DNA: TGTGCCAGCAGTTTATCTTCCAAAGGAGCCGCCACAGATACGCAGTATTTT
J: TRBJ1-1; size: .; V: TRBV25-1; D: TRBD1; CDR3: CASSEEGAMNTEAFF; DNA: TGTGCCAGCAGTGAGGAGGGGGCCATGAACACTGAAGCTTTCTTT
J: TRBJ2-2; size: .; V: TRBV2; D: TRBD2; CDR3: CASSGRVAGELFF; DNA: TGTGCCAGCTCGGGGAGGGTTGCCGGGGAGCTGTTTTTT
J: TRBJ1-2; size: .; V: TRBV4-1; D: TRBD1; CDR3: CASRQDRNYGYTF; DNA: TGCGCCAGCAGACAGGACAGGAACTATGGCTACACCTTC
J: TRBJ2-4; size: .; V: TRBV7-8; D: .; CDR3: CASSLGRQGVAKNIQYF; DNA: TGTGCCAGCAGCTTAGGCCGCCAGGGTGTAGCCAAAAACATTCAGTACTTC